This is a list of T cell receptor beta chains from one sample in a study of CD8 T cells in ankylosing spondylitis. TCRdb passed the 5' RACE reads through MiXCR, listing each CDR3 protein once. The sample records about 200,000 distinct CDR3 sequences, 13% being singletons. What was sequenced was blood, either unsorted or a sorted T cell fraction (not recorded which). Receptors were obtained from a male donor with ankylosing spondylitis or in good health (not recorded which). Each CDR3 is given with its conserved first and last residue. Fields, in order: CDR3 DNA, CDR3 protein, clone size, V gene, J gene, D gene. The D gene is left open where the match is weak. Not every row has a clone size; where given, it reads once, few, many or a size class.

CDR3nt: TGTGCCAGCAGCCAAGGGAGTCGGGGGGGAAGAGGCTACGAGCAGTACTTC
CDR3aa: CASSQGSRGGRGYEQYF
abundance: -
v_gene: TRBV4-2
j_gene: TRBJ2-7
d_gene: TRBD2

CDR3nt: TGTGCCAGCAGCTTAGCCGGCTACAGGGCAGATACGCAGTATTTT
CDR3aa: CASSLAGYRADTQYF
abundance: -
v_gene: TRBV7-6
j_gene: TRBJ2-3
d_gene: -

CDR3nt: TGCGCCAGCAGCCAAGGTGACAGAGAAGAGCAGTACTTC
CDR3aa: CASSQGDREEQYF
abundance: many
v_gene: TRBV4-1
j_gene: TRBJ2-7
d_gene: -

CDR3nt: TGTGCCAGCAGCGAAGTACAGGACAGGGGGGGATCCTACGAGCAGTACTTC
CDR3aa: CASSEVQDRGGSYEQYF
abundance: many
v_gene: TRBV7-9
j_gene: TRBJ2-7
d_gene: TRBD1

CDR3nt: TGTGCCAGCAGCCGAGGGGAGGAGGAGACCCAGTACTTC
CDR3aa: CASSRGEEETQYF
abundance: many
v_gene: TRBV7-9
j_gene: TRBJ2-5
d_gene: -

CDR3nt: TGTGCCACCAGCCCCCCTCGGGGGGGCCCAGCAGGCACAGATACGCAGTATTTT
CDR3aa: CATSPPRGGPAGTDTQYF
abundance: -
v_gene: TRBV15
j_gene: TRBJ2-3
d_gene: TRBD2

CDR3nt: TGTGCCAGCAGCTTAGTCTCTCCCGAGCAGTACTTC
CDR3aa: CASSLVSPEQYF
abundance: -
v_gene: TRBV11-2
j_gene: TRBJ2-7
d_gene: -

CDR3nt: TGTGCCAGCACCCCGGACAGGGGAAATGAGCAGTTCTTC
CDR3aa: CASTPDRGNEQFF
abundance: few
v_gene: TRBV12-3/TRBV12-4
j_gene: TRBJ2-1
d_gene: TRBD1

CDR3nt: TGTGCCAGCAGCTATAGCGGGAGGGGGGAGCAGTTCTTC
CDR3aa: CASSYSGRGEQFF
abundance: few
v_gene: TRBV12-3/TRBV12-4
j_gene: TRBJ2-1
d_gene: TRBD2

CDR3nt: TGTGCCAGCAGCCAAGATAGAGGGGACGGCTACACCTTC
CDR3aa: CASSQDRGDGYTF
abundance: -
v_gene: TRBV3-1
j_gene: TRBJ1-2
d_gene: -

CDR3nt: TGTGCCAGCTCACCTCTGAGGACTGGGGCCAACGTCCTGACTTTC
CDR3aa: CASSPLRTGANVLTF
abundance: many
v_gene: TRBV18
j_gene: TRBJ2-6
d_gene: -

CDR3nt: TGTGCCAGCAGGGAGCCCGGACAGGGGAAGCACAATGAGCAGTTCTTC
CDR3aa: CASREPGQGKHNEQFF
abundance: few
v_gene: TRBV12-3/TRBV12-4
j_gene: TRBJ2-1
d_gene: TRBD1

CDR3nt: TGTGCCAGCAGTTCCGGGACCGACACCAACACTGAAGCTTTCTTT
CDR3aa: CASSSGTDTNTEAFF
abundance: -
v_gene: TRBV6-5
j_gene: TRBJ1-1
d_gene: -

CDR3nt: TGTGCCAGCAGTTACTCGATCAGAAACACCGGGGAGCTGTTTTTT
CDR3aa: CASSYSIRNTGELFF
abundance: -
v_gene: TRBV6-5
j_gene: TRBJ2-2
d_gene: -

CDR3nt: TGTGCCAGTAGTACCCTCCAAGGGCCGTACCAAGAGACCCAGTACTTC
CDR3aa: CASSTLQGPYQETQYF
abundance: few
v_gene: TRBV19
j_gene: TRBJ2-5
d_gene: -

CDR3nt: TGCAGTGCTAGAAAGCGGGACTCCTACGAGCAGTACTTC
CDR3aa: CSARKRDSYEQYF
abundance: few
v_gene: TRBV20-1
j_gene: TRBJ2-7
d_gene: TRBD2

CDR3nt: TGTGCCAGCAGCGTAGGAGTGGGAAACCCCGGCAATGAGCAGTTCTTC
CDR3aa: CASSVGVGNPGNEQFF
abundance: -
v_gene: TRBV9
j_gene: TRBJ2-1
d_gene: -

CDR3nt: TGTGCCAGCAGTTACCAAGGGACTAGCAAAGGCAATGAGCAGTTCTTC
CDR3aa: CASSYQGTSKGNEQFF
abundance: -
v_gene: TRBV6-5
j_gene: TRBJ2-1
d_gene: TRBD2

CDR3nt: TGTGCCAGCAGCCAAGATTGGGACAGTATTCCCTACGAGCAGTACTTC
CDR3aa: CASSQDWDSIPYEQYF
abundance: few
v_gene: TRBV3-1
j_gene: TRBJ2-7
d_gene: TRBD1

CDR3nt: TGCGCCAGCAGCCAAGACGTAGCGGGAGGGCAAAATGAGCAGTTCTTC
CDR3aa: CASSQDVAGGQNEQFF
abundance: -
v_gene: TRBV4-1
j_gene: TRBJ2-1
d_gene: TRBD2

CDR3nt: TGTGCCAGCAGATCCACTAGCGGGGGGTTCTACGAGCAGTACTTC
CDR3aa: CASRSTSGGFYEQYF
abundance: few
v_gene: TRBV7-9
j_gene: TRBJ2-7
d_gene: TRBD2

CDR3nt: TGTGCCAGCAGTTTAGGACAGGGCACCCAGTACTTC
CDR3aa: CASSLGQGTQYF
abundance: -
v_gene: TRBV27
j_gene: TRBJ2-5
d_gene: TRBD1

CDR3nt: TGTGCCAGCAGCCCAGAAGGGTGGGAGACCCAGTACTTC
CDR3aa: CASSPEGWETQYF
abundance: few
v_gene: TRBV11-2
j_gene: TRBJ2-5
d_gene: -

CDR3nt: TGTGCCAGCAGCTGGGGGGGGGACAATGAGCAGTTCTTC
CDR3aa: CASSWGGDNEQFF
abundance: -
v_gene: TRBV7-9
j_gene: TRBJ2-1
d_gene: TRBD2

CDR3nt: TGTGCCAGCAGTTTAGGGGTAGCTAACTATGGCTACACCTTC
CDR3aa: CASSLGVANYGYTF
abundance: -
v_gene: TRBV12-3/TRBV12-4
j_gene: TRBJ1-2
d_gene: -

CDR3nt: TGTGCCAGCACCCTACTGGAAGGGAACTTAGCAGATACGCAGTATTTT
CDR3aa: CASTLLEGNLADTQYF
abundance: few
v_gene: TRBV9
j_gene: TRBJ2-3
d_gene: -

CDR3nt: TGCAGCCCTTACAGGACAGGGGATGGCTACGAGCAGTACTTC
CDR3aa: CSPYRTGDGYEQYF
abundance: -
v_gene: TRBV29-1
j_gene: TRBJ2-7
d_gene: TRBD1

CDR3nt: TGTGCCAGCAGCGATGTGGACAGGGGGGACTATGGCTACACCTTC
CDR3aa: CASSDVDRGDYGYTF
abundance: -
v_gene: TRBV9
j_gene: TRBJ1-2
d_gene: TRBD1

CDR3nt: TGTGCCAGCTTAACCACAGGGTACGGAGGCTTCAATCAGCCCCAGCATTTT
CDR3aa: CASLTTGYGGFNQPQHF
abundance: few
v_gene: TRBV21-1
j_gene: TRBJ1-5
d_gene: -

CDR3nt: TGCGCCAGCAGTACGACTAGCGGCTCCTACAATGAGCAGTTCTTC
CDR3aa: CASSTTSGSYNEQFF
abundance: few
v_gene: TRBV4-1
j_gene: TRBJ2-1
d_gene: TRBD2

CDR3nt: TGTGCCAGCAGCGTAGGTAGCGGGACTTACAATGAGCAGTTCTTC
CDR3aa: CASSVGSGTYNEQFF
abundance: few
v_gene: TRBV9
j_gene: TRBJ2-1
d_gene: TRBD2

CDR3nt: TGTGCCAGCAGCCTTGGACTAGCGGGCCAACAAGAGACCCAGTACTTC
CDR3aa: CASSLGLAGQQETQYF
abundance: -
v_gene: TRBV3-1
j_gene: TRBJ2-5
d_gene: TRBD2

CDR3nt: TGCGCCAGCAGCCAAAAGGTAGCGGGCGAGCAGTACTTC
CDR3aa: CASSQKVAGEQYF
abundance: -
v_gene: TRBV10-1
j_gene: TRBJ2-7
d_gene: TRBD2

CDR3nt: TGCAGTGCCCCGGAGGCGAACACTGAAGCTTTCTTT
CDR3aa: CSAPEANTEAFF
abundance: -
v_gene: TRBV20-1
j_gene: TRBJ1-1
d_gene: -

CDR3nt: TGTGCCAGCAGTTTCGACAGGGTCCGGGGCTACACCTTC
CDR3aa: CASSFDRVRGYTF
abundance: few
v_gene: TRBV12-3/TRBV12-4
j_gene: TRBJ1-2
d_gene: TRBD1

CDR3nt: TGTGCCAGTAGGCCTCTAGCGGGGGGCCCGAATGAGCAGTTCTTC
CDR3aa: CASRPLAGGPNEQFF
abundance: -
v_gene: TRBV19
j_gene: TRBJ2-1
d_gene: TRBD2

CDR3nt: TGTGCCAGCAGGCTAGCGGGGGGCGGGACAGATACGCAGTATTTT
CDR3aa: CASRLAGGGTDTQYF
abundance: once
v_gene: TRBV12-3/TRBV12-4
j_gene: TRBJ2-3
d_gene: TRBD2

CDR3nt: TGTGCCAGCAGTTCCCGGACAGGGGATGGGAATGAAAAACTGTTTTTT
CDR3aa: CASSSRTGDGNEKLFF
abundance: few
v_gene: TRBV12-3/TRBV12-4
j_gene: TRBJ1-4
d_gene: TRBD1

CDR3nt: TGTGCCAGCAGTGAGCGGTTTACAGATACGCAGTATTTT
CDR3aa: CASSERFTDTQYF
abundance: -
v_gene: TRBV6-1
j_gene: TRBJ2-3
d_gene: -

CDR3nt: TGTGCCAGCAGCCGCAGAACTAGCGGATCCTACGAGCAGTACTTC
CDR3aa: CASSRRTSGSYEQYF
abundance: -
v_gene: TRBV6-2/TRBV6-3
j_gene: TRBJ2-7
d_gene: TRBD2

CDR3nt: TGTGCCAGCAGTTTATTGGGACAGGCTCGCGAGCAGTACTTC
CDR3aa: CASSLLGQAREQYF
abundance: -
v_gene: TRBV27
j_gene: TRBJ2-7
d_gene: TRBD1

CDR3nt: TGTGCCAGCAGGGAGACCTGGGGACTAACTGAGCAGTTCTTC
CDR3aa: CASRETWGLTEQFF
abundance: -
v_gene: TRBV25-1
j_gene: TRBJ2-1
d_gene: TRBD2

CDR3nt: TGCAGTGCCTCGAACCTCACAGGGGACTACGAGCAGTACTTC
CDR3aa: CSASNLTGDYEQYF
abundance: few
v_gene: TRBV20-1
j_gene: TRBJ2-7
d_gene: TRBD1

CDR3nt: TGCAGTGCTAGAAACCACCATGGGGGCACAGATACGCAGTATTTT
CDR3aa: CSARNHHGGTDTQYF
abundance: -
v_gene: TRBV20-1
j_gene: TRBJ2-3
d_gene: -

CDR3nt: TGTGCCAGCAGTGACAGCGGGTACAATGAGCAGTTCTTC
CDR3aa: CASSDSGYNEQFF
abundance: many
v_gene: TRBV6-4
j_gene: TRBJ2-1
d_gene: -

CDR3nt: TGCAGCGTTGAAGATCGAGCCACCTACGAGCAGTACTTC
CDR3aa: CSVEDRATYEQYF
abundance: -
v_gene: TRBV29-1
j_gene: TRBJ2-7
d_gene: -

CDR3nt: TGTGCCAGCAGTGCCGGGACAGGGGGCTCCTACGAGCAGTACTTC
CDR3aa: CASSAGTGGSYEQYF
abundance: few
v_gene: TRBV6-1
j_gene: TRBJ2-7
d_gene: TRBD1

CDR3nt: TGTGCCAGCAGCTCACTTCTAGGGAATTCACCCCTCCACTTT
CDR3aa: CASSSLLGNSPLHF
abundance: -
v_gene: TRBV7-2
j_gene: TRBJ1-6
d_gene: -

CDR3nt: TGTGCCAGCAGCACCGGGGACCTTCTCGGGACCCAGTACTTC
CDR3aa: CASSTGDLLGTQYF
abundance: -
v_gene: TRBV5-6
j_gene: TRBJ2-5
d_gene: -

CDR3nt: TGTGCAAGTCGCTCCACATCCTTGGGGGGGCCGACAGATACGCAGTATTTT
CDR3aa: CASRSTSLGGPTDTQYF
abundance: -
v_gene: TRBV12-2
j_gene: TRBJ2-3
d_gene: -

CDR3nt: TGCGCCAGCAGCCCGGGACAGGGGGATCTTAATGAGCAGTTCTTC
CDR3aa: CASSPGQGDLNEQFF
abundance: many
v_gene: TRBV5-1
j_gene: TRBJ2-1
d_gene: TRBD1

CDR3nt: TGTGCCAGCATTTGGGGGACTAGCACAGATACGCAGTATTTT
CDR3aa: CASIWGTSTDTQYF
abundance: few
v_gene: TRBV12-3/TRBV12-4
j_gene: TRBJ2-3
d_gene: -

CDR3nt: TGTGCCACCAGCAGTTGGGGGAAACTAGCGGGGCTCAATGAGCAGTTCTTC
CDR3aa: CATSSWGKLAGLNEQFF
abundance: -
v_gene: TRBV15
j_gene: TRBJ2-1
d_gene: TRBD2

CDR3nt: TGTGCCAGCAGCTTCACACTGGACGTCTACAATGAGCAGTTCTTC
CDR3aa: CASSFTLDVYNEQFF
abundance: few
v_gene: TRBV7-9
j_gene: TRBJ2-1
d_gene: -

CDR3nt: TGCAGTGCTAAGAGCGGGGGGGCCCTTGAGACCCAGTACTTC
CDR3aa: CSAKSGGALETQYF
abundance: -
v_gene: TRBV20-1
j_gene: TRBJ2-5
d_gene: TRBD2